The 12 T cell receptor beta chains reported below all come from one sample, sequenced in a study of shared clonotypes between healthy human individuals (dated by TCRdb to the early 2020s). The library was made by the immunoSEQ multiplex PCR assay. Entries here come from immuneACCESS through TCRdb and include only in-frame sequences with V and J called. Some clones fail to appear in such tables; in the studies checked, an unresolved V gene covers under half of the shortfall, and the cause of the remainder is unknown. Counted in this sample were just over 2,000,000 clones; 85% to 95% of them appeared once. 0.1% to 0.15% of the sample rests with the top ten. Sample: naive CD4+ T cells sorted from blood. Read against the paper, the sample's cell subset or site label means: CD45RA+ positively selected. These receptors came from a man in his late teens or twenties in good health.

In its sample, this clone was seen once. The chain carries TRBV7-2 and TRBJ2-2; 7 bases fit TRBD1. Germline CDR1 and CDR2: SGHTA and FQGNSA. This CDR3 contains 13 residues. Losses at the gene ends were 3 bases for V and 6 bases for J; bases not matched to a gene: 1. In DNA, the CDR3 is TGTGCCAGCAGCTTTAGGGGGCCCGGGGAGCTGTTTTTT. This gives the protein CASSFRGPGELFF.

In DNA form, the CDR3 reads TGTGCCAGCAGTGATCCGGGCGCGAATGAGCAGTTCTTC. This encodes CASSDPGANEQFF. The chain uses TRBV2 and TRBJ2-1; D unclear. Looked up from germline, CDR1 is SNHLY and CDR2 is FYNNEI. This CDR3 is built from 13 residues. The V end was cut by 3 bases, the J end by 7 bases, with 10 bases between.

The chain uses TRBV28 and TRBJ1-1, with D possibly matching TRBD1 (5 bases). The CDR3 has 14 residues. Germline V CDR1 and CDR2: MDHEN, SYDVKM. The V end was cut by 7 bases, the J end by 1 base, with 13 bases between. The CDR3 coding sequence is TGTGCCAGCACCCCCCAGGGAGGGAACACTGAAGCTTTCTTT. Translation gives CASTPQGGNTEAFF. The complete variable domain, with remaining parts taken from reference TRBV28 and TRBJ1-1, reads DVKVTQSSRYLVKRTGEKVFLECVQDMDHENMFWYRQDPGLGLRLIYFSYDVKMKEKGDIPEGYSVSREKKERFSLILESASTNQTSMYLCASTPQGGNTEAFFGQGTRLTVV.

On this clone: The sample has other DNA sequences that encode this CDR3 too. The chain links TRBV30 to TRBJ1-5; no clear D gene. V was shortened by 0 bases and J by 4 bases, with 7 bases between the two germline ends. The CDR3 extends over 13 amino acids. Germline V gives CDR1 GTSNPN, CDR2 SVGIG (reference sequence). CDR3 nucleotide sequence: TGTGCCTGGAGTGTCTCGGAAAATCAGCCCCAGCATTTT. It encodes CAWSVSENQPQHF.

The rearrangement joins TRBV10-3 to TRBJ1-1; possibly TRBD1 for D (6 bases). Trimming shortened V by 6 bases and J by 0 bases, and 17 bases separated the two germline ends. CDR1 is ENHRY and CDR2 is SYGVKD in the germline V gene. The CDR3 covers 16 residues. Here the CDR3 reads CAISERFTGLNTEAFF. The CDR3 bases are TGTGCCATCAGCGAGAGGTTCACAGGGCTGAACACTGAAGCTTTCTTT.

The chain recombines TRBV6-5 with TRBJ2-3, with unresolved D. V dropped 6 bases and J dropped 5 bases, with 12 bases sitting between them. The germline V gene encodes CDR1 MNHEY and CDR2 SVGAGI. This CDR3 comprises 13 residues. The CDR3 nucleotides read TGTGCCAGCAGCCCCCCGGTTGGAGATACGCAGTATTTT. It yields the protein CASSPPVGDTQYF.

The gene calls are TRBV10-3 and TRBJ1-1; D gene uncertain. The CDR3 is 13 amino acids. V lost 0 bases to trimming and J lost 8 bases, with 10 bases between them. Germline assignment: CDR1 ENHRY and CDR2 SYGVKD. The CDR3 protein is CAISESMAVEAFF. The DNA of the CDR3 is TGTGCCATCAGTGAGTCGATGGCGGTGGAAGCTTTCTTT.

The V and J genes are TRBV6-6 and TRBJ1-5; TRBD1 is a possible D gene (5 bases). Trimming pared 0 bases from V and 16 bases from J, leaving 16 bases between. Germline CDR1 reads MNHNY; CDR2 reads SVGAGI (reference sequence). This CDR3 contains 13 residues. CDR3 loop: CASSYSVVGEYHF. CDR3 nucleotides: TGTGCCAGCAGTTACTCAGTGGTGGGGGAGTACCATTTT.

This clone has just one count. This chain joins TRBV5-1 and TRBJ2-7, with 7 bases lining up with TRBD2. CDR3 size: 15 residues. Trimming cost V 2 bases and J 2 bases; bases outside gene matches: 7. Germline V CDR1 and CDR2: SGHRS, YFSETQ. The CDR3 bases are TGCGCCAGCAGCTTATATACTAGCGAGACCTACGAGCAGTACTTC. Its translation is CASSLYTSETYEQYF.

V gene TRBV27 combines with J gene TRBJ1-5, with 8 nucleotides matching TRBD1. Germline CDR1 and CDR2: MNHEY and SMNVEV (reference sequence). The junction had 5 bases not matched to a gene; V was cut back by 0 bases and J by 1 base. The CDR3 is 17 amino acids. The CDR3 reads CASSLSARGQSNQPQHF. The CDR3 DNA sequence: TGTGCCAGCAGTTTATCGGCCAGGGGGCAGAGCAATCAGCCCCAGCATTTT.

The V and J genes are TRBV19 and TRBJ2-7; D might be TRBD2 (6 bases). The CDR3 consists of 14 residues. V was cut by 5 bases and J by 1 base, with 12 bases left in between. The germline gives CDR1 LNHDA, CDR2 SQIVND (reference sequence). The CDR3, as DNA: TGTGCCAGTAGTTACCGTGGGAGGTCCTACGAGCAGTACTTC. It translates to CASSYRGRSYEQYF.

The chain recombines TRBV7-9 with TRBJ2-7; TRBD1 matches 7 bases. The CDR3 runs to 15 residues. V gave up 1 base and J gave up 5 bases; unmatched junction bases: 8. Germline V gene data show CDR1 as SEHNR and CDR2 as FQNEAQ (reference sequence). CDR3 DNA sequence: TGTGCCAGCAGCTTAGGAGGGGGCGCGAGAAACGAGCAGTACTTC. Its translation: CASSLGGGARNEQYF. Using reference TRBV7-9 and TRBJ2-7 for the parts outside the CDR3, the full variable domain is DTGVSQNPRHKITKRGQNVTFRCDPISEHNRLYWYRQTLGQGPEFLTYFQNEAQLEKSRLLSDRFSAERPKGSFSTLEIQRTEQGDSAMYLCASSLGGGARNEQYFGPGTRLTVT.